Presented here are 23 T cell receptor beta chains from one specimen sequenced in a study of cytomegalovirus exposure and HLA in healthy donors (dated by TCRdb to about 2017). The receptor library was made with the immunoSEQ multiplex PCR assay. A mixture of 60 forward primers for TCR Vbeta segments and 13 reverse primers for TCR Jbeta segments was used in the multiplex PCR. Sourced from immuneACCESS, this table was stored by TCRdb with only in-frame sequences that have V and J called. A share of the clones is absent; for the studies checked, an unresolved V gene accounts for under half, and the remainder has no known explanation. This sample has 100,000 to 150,000 clones in its table, and roughly 80% of those were observed once. Around 2.1% of the sample is taken by the ten largest. Material: PBMCs. Source of these receptors: a middle-aged woman in good health and CMV-seropositive.

This chain connects TRBV6-5 to TRBJ2-7; 8 positions agree with TRBD2. The CDR3 has 13 residues. V shed 6 bases, J shed 3 bases, and the junction held 4 bases outside the gene matches. Germline CDR1 MNHEY, CDR2 SVGAGI. CDR3 DNA: TGTGCCAGCAGCACTAGCGGAAACTACGAGCAGTACTTC. Translating gives CASSTSGNYEQYF.

CDR3 in amino acids: CASSVAVLGKKNTEAFF. CDR3 sequence (DNA): TGTGCCAGCAGCGTAGCGGTATTGGGCAAAAAGAACACTGAAGCTTTCTTT. The gene calls are TRBV9 and TRBJ1-1; D uncertain. Germline V gives CDR1 SGDLS, CDR2 YYNGEE. V was pared by 0 bases and J by 1 base, with 16 bases between. The CDR3 totals 17 residues.

This clone was observed a handful of times. The chain carries TRBV27 and TRBJ2-7; TRBD2 matches 14 bases. With 8 bases clipped from V and 4 bases from J, the junction kept 10 bases outside the gene matches. The CDR3 runs 16 residues. Germline V gives CDR1 MNHEY, CDR2 SMNVEV (reference sequence). For the CDR3, the DNA is TGTGCCAGCGGGGAAGTGGGGACTAGCGGGAGTTACGAGCAGTACTTC. This encodes CASGEVGTSGSYEQYF.

V usage is TRBV7-8 and J usage is TRBJ2-7; 7 nucleotides align to TRBD1. The germline gives CDR1 SGHVS, CDR2 FQNEAQ. The CDR3 sequence is 14 residues long. The J segment lost 2 bases and the V segment lost 1 base, leaving 2 bases of the junction unmatched. CDR3 region: CASSLVQGPYEQYF. In DNA, the CDR3 is TGTGCCAGCAGCTTAGTACAGGGGCCCTACGAGCAGTACTTC.

This chain joins TRBV6-5 and TRBJ2-7, with 8 bases that match TRBD2. Germline V gene sequence: CDR1 MNHEY, CDR2 SVGAGI. The CDR3 spans 15 residues. V shed 2 bases, J shed 0 bases, and the junction held 3 bases outside the gene matches. This CDR3 is CASSYVAGTSYEQYF. The CDR3 bases are TGTGCCAGCAGTTACGTAGCGGGGACCTCCTACGAGCAGTACTTC.

The chain has TRBV18 and TRBJ2-5; the match to TRBD2 covers 8 bases. The V gene's germline CDR1 is KGHSH and CDR2 LQKENI. Trimming at V came to 0 bases and at J to 5 bases, leaving 11 bases not matched to a gene. The length of the CDR3 is 17 residues. The chain's CDR3 is CASSPPGLVGGFETQYF. CDR3 DNA: TGTGCCAGCTCACCACCGGGACTAGTCGGGGGCTTTGAGACCCAGTACTTC.

The rearrangement joins TRBV7-9 to TRBJ2-1, with 8 bases matching TRBD2. Losses at the gene ends were 5 bases for V and 4 bases for J; bases not matched to a gene: 7. This CDR3 is built from 15 residues. Per the germline V gene, CDR1 is SEHNR and CDR2 is FQNEAQ (reference sequence). CDR3: CASSPAGAGYNEQFF. CDR3 bases: TGTGCCAGCAGCCCAGCGGGAGCAGGGTACAATGAGCAGTTCTTC.

The chain is built from TRBV19 and TRBJ2-1; a weak D match, TRBD2 (6 bases). The V gene's germline CDR1 is LNHDA and CDR2 SQIVND (reference sequence). This CDR3 is built from 15 residues. The V end was cut by 5 bases, the J end by 0 bases, with 11 bases between. In nucleotides, the CDR3 is TGTGCCAGTAGTTTGGGACTCAGCTCCTACAATGAGCAGTTCTTC. Its translation is CASSLGLSSYNEQFF.

The chain has TRBV6-5 and TRBJ1-5; 7 nucleotides agree with TRBD1. CDR3 length equals 15 residues. Germline V lookup: CDR1 MNHEY, CDR2 SVGAGI. The junction had 8 bases not matched to a gene; V was cut back by 8 bases and J by 1 base. CDR3 protein: CASRRDRESNQPQHF. CDR3 coding DNA: TGTGCCAGCCGGCGAGACAGGGAAAGCAATCAGCCCCAGCATTTT.

This chain connects TRBV5-8 to TRBJ1-5; D is unclear. Germline V CDR1 and CDR2: SGHTS, YDEGEE. V lost 5 bases and J lost 6, with 15 bases in between. The CDR3 contains 14 residues. DNA of the CDR3: TGTGCCAGCAGTCCCCTGTCGGTTCCTCAGCCCCAGCATTTT. Translation: CASSPLSVPQPQHF. Full variable domain (missing parts from reference TRBV5-8 and TRBJ1-5): EAGVTQSPTHLIKTRGQQATLRCSPISGHTSVYWYQQALGLGLQFLLWYDEGEERNRGNFPPRFSGRQFPNYSSELNVNALELEDSALYLCASSPLSVPQPQHFGDGTRLSIL.

V usage is TRBV9 and J usage is TRBJ2-2, with 8 bases aligning to TRBD1. The CDR3 extends over 16 amino acids. With V trimmed by 2 bases and J by 7 bases, 10 bases remained unmatched. Germline assignment: CDR1 SGDLS and CDR2 YYNGEE. The CDR3 sequence is CASSVDPGTGGGELFF. DNA for the CDR3: TGTGCCAGCAGCGTCGATCCCGGGACAGGAGGCGGGGAGCTGTTTTTT.

CDR3 residues: CASSPSGLGTEAFF. The CDR3 region has the DNA TGTGCCAGCTCACCATCTGGGCTTGGCACTGAAGCTTTCTTT. The chain employs TRBV18 and TRBJ1-1; D remains unclear. Germline V gene lookup returns CDR1 KGHSH and CDR2 LQKENI. V dropped 2 bases and J dropped 4 bases, with 11 bases sitting between them. The CDR3 sequence is 14 residues long.

This clone was counted a single time. The chain uses TRBV4-3 and TRBJ2-7, with TRBD1 matching 7 bases. The CDR3 loop spans 15 amino acids. The ends lost 0 bases at V and 2 bases at J; junction bases unmatched: 4. Germline assignment: CDR1 LGHNA and CDR2 YSLEER. The CDR3 reads CASSQDQTGAYEQYF. The CDR3 bases are TGCGCCAGCAGCCAAGATCAAACAGGGGCCTACGAGCAGTACTTC.

This rearrangement joins TRBV6-1 to TRBJ1-2; D gene ambiguous. There are 15 residues in the CDR3. Trimming removed 8 bases at V and 4 bases at J, with 20 bases between. Germline V gene lookup returns CDR1 MNHNS and CDR2 SASEGT. The CDR3 sequence is CASARGIGFSYGYTF. The DNA for the CDR3 is TGTGCCAGCGCCCGAGGAATCGGTTTTAGCTATGGCTACACCTTC.

The chain couples TRBV4-3 to TRBJ2-7; D perhaps matches TRBD1 (6 bases). In germline, CDR1 is LGHNA, CDR2 YSLEER. The CDR3 covers 16 residues. V dropped 4 bases and J dropped 1 base, with 17 bases sitting between them. The CDR3: CASSPSQGLGSYEQYF. CDR3 bases: TGCGCCAGCAGCCCGAGTCAGGGGTTGGGATCCTACGAGCAGTACTTC.

This clone was detected a few times. The rearrangement links TRBV5-4 to TRBJ2-3; 8 nucleotides line up with TRBD2. From germline, CDR1 is SGHNT and CDR2 YYREEE (reference sequence). The junction had 8 bases not matched to a gene; V was cut back by 2 bases and J by 3 bases. CDR3 size: 16 residues. As DNA, the CDR3 is TGTGCCAGCAGCTTTACGGGAGGGCCGGGGACAGATACGCAGTATTTT. Residues: CASSFTGGPGTDTQYF.

The chain joins TRBV5-1 to TRBJ1-4; maybe TRBD1 (5 bases). CDR3 length equals 14 residues. The V gene's germline CDR1 is SGHRS and CDR2 YFSETQ. Trimming took 4 bases from V and 3 from J, leaving 10 bases between them. The CDR3 DNA reads as TGCGCCAGCAGCCCTACGGGGGCTAATGAAAAACTGTTTTTT. Protein sequence: CASSPTGANEKLFF.

V usage is TRBV27 and J usage is TRBJ1-2; D is perhaps TRBD1 (5 bases). This CDR3 is built from 13 residues. Germline loops: CDR1 MNHEY, CDR2 SMNVEV (reference sequence). V lost 6 bases and J 8 bases, leaving 16 bases between the germline ends. The CDR3, as DNA: TGTGCCAGCAGCCAGGGTAAATTGGCAGGCTACACCTTC. Translation gives CASSQGKLAGYTF.

The V and J genes are TRBV5-1 and TRBJ1-4; 9 bases match TRBD1. Germline V gene sequence: CDR1 SGHRS, CDR2 YFSETQ. V shed 3 bases and J 8 bases; nucleotides not matched to a gene: 5. This CDR3 is 14 amino acids long. The CDR3 reads CASSSGQGREKLFF. In DNA, the CDR3 is TGCGCCAGCAGCTCGGGACAGGGACGGGAAAAACTGTTTTTT.

V gene TRBV9 combines with J gene TRBJ1-2; perhaps TRBD1 as D (6 bases). Germline V gene data show CDR1 as SGDLS and CDR2 as YYNGEE. CDR3 size: 12 residues. V lost 3 bases to trimming and J lost 7 bases, with 10 bases between them. As DNA, the CDR3 is TGTGCCAGCAGCGCAGAGACAGGTGGCTACACCTTC. It is translated as CASSAETGGYTF.

The chain joins TRBV27 to TRBJ2-1, with a tentative D call TRBD2 (6 bases). CDR3 length equals 14 residues. Germline values: CDR1 MNHEY, CDR2 SMNVEV (reference sequence). The V end was cut by 4 bases, the J end by 2 bases, with 9 bases between. The CDR3 is CASSSVAAYNEQFF. DNA for the CDR3: TGTGCCAGCAGTTCGGTAGCGGCCTACAATGAGCAGTTCTTC.

This chain links TRBV7-3 with TRBJ2-2; maybe TRBD1 (5 bases). V was cut by 3 bases and J by 5 bases, with 7 bases left in between. Germline V gene lookup returns CDR1 SGHTA and CDR2 FQGTGA. The CDR3 extends over 13 amino acids. The DNA of the CDR3 is TGTGCCAGCAGCTTCACAGGAACCGGGGAGCTGTTTTTT. This sequence encodes CASSFTGTGELFF.

The chain is built from TRBV7-9 and TRBJ1-2; a weak D match, TRBD1 (5 bases). CDR3 length: 13 amino acids. Germline V gene lookup returns CDR1 SEHNR and CDR2 FQNEAQ (reference sequence). Trimming left V 1 base short and J 5 bases short, with 8 bases between. This chain's CDR3 is CASSLEGLYGYTF. DNA of the CDR3: TGTGCCAGCAGCTTAGAGGGGTTGTATGGCTACACCTTC.